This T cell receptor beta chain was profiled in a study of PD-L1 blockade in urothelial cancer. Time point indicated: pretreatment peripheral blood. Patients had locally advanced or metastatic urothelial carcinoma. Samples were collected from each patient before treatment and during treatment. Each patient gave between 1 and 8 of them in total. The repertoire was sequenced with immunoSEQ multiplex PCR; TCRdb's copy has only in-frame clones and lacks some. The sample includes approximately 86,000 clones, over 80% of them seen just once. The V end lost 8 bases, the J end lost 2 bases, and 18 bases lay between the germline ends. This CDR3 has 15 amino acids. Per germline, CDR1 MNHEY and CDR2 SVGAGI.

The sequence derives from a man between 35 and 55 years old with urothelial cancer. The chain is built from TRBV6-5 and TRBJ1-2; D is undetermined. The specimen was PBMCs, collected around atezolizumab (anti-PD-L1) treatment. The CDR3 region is CASLRKDRFNYGYTF. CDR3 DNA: TGTGCCAGCCTTAGAAAAGATCGATTCAACTATGGCTACACCTTC.